A single sample is the source of the 31 T cell receptor beta chains below, sequenced in a study of T-cell reconstitution after alpha-beta-depleted transplantation in children. It was with unique molecular identifiers that the TCRbeta library was prepared. TCRdb itself ran the PCR reads through MiXCR, one entry per CDR3 protein. The table records a few hundred thousand distinct CDR3 sequences, roughly an eighth of them present only once. The starting material was PBMCs from the stem cell graft donor, obtained from the stem cell graft. The receptor source for this set is a human donor who donated a stem cell graft to a child with combined immunodeficiency.

The chain is built from TRBV9 and TRBJ2-5; 8 bases map to TRBD1. Germline V gene sequence: CDR1 SGDLS, CDR2 YYNGEE. The CDR3 loop spans 16 amino acids. Germline trimming cut 3 bases from V and 5 bases from J; bases unmatched to any gene: 12. CDR3 sequence: CASSAHLQGAAETQYF. The CDR3 coding sequence is TGTGCCAGCAGCGCCCATCTCCAGGGGGCCGCGGAGACCCAGTACTTC.

This sequence joins TRBV5-1 and TRBJ2-1; 8 bases line up with TRBD2. The CDR3 is made up of 17 amino acids. Per germline, CDR1 SGHRS and CDR2 YFSETQ. V lost 0 bases and J lost 1; bases outside the gene matches: 6. This chain's CDR3 is CASSLVVSGSSYNEQFF. CDR3 sequence (DNA): TGCGCCAGCAGCTTGGTAGTGAGCGGGAGTTCCTACAATGAGCAGTTCTTC.

This clonotype turned up a few times. V usage is TRBV4-3 and J usage is TRBJ2-2, with D perhaps matching TRBD2 (5 bases). The CDR3 covers 16 residues. The germline V gene has CDR1 LGHNA and CDR2 YSLEER. V lost 4 bases and J lost 3, with 15 bases in between. The CDR3: CASSLFRGPYTGELFF. CDR3 DNA sequence: TGCGCCAGCAGCCTATTCCGGGGTCCCTACACCGGGGAGCTGTTTTTT.

This clonotype has at least ten counts. The chain combines TRBV24-1 with TRBJ2-2; D may correspond to TRBD1 or TRBD2 (5 bases each). This CDR3 is 15 amino acids long. The germline V and J ends were trimmed by 6 bases and 1 base, with 11 bases remaining between them. The germline V gene encodes CDR1 KGHDR and CDR2 SFDVKD. Here the CDR3 reads CATSRGTRNTGELFF. CDR3 DNA: TGTGCCACCAGTAGAGGGACGAGGAACACCGGGGAGCTGTTTTTT.

In its sample, this clonotype was seen many times. This chain links TRBV7-9 with TRBJ2-7; 8 bases fit TRBD1. V lost 4 bases and J lost 7; bases outside the gene matches: 9. The CDR3 runs to 14 residues. Germline V gives CDR1 SEHNR, CDR2 FQNEAQ (reference sequence). CDR3 nucleotides: TGTGCCAGCAGCTCCCAGGACAGGGAGTGGGAGCAGTACTTC. Translating gives CASSSQDREWEQYF.

This clonotype was seen only a few times. V is TRBV6-1 and J is TRBJ2-7; D gene ambiguous. The germline V and J ends were trimmed by 4 bases and 3 bases, with 10 bases remaining between them. The CDR3 spans 13 residues. The germline CDR1 and CDR2 sequences are MNHNS and SASEGT. CDR3 loop: CASSVGSDYEQYF. The CDR3 DNA reads as TGTGCCAGCAGTGTCGGTTCAGACTACGAGCAGTACTTC.

The chain couples TRBV2 to TRBJ2-3; maybe TRBD2 (5 bases). Germline CDR1 and CDR2: SNHLY and FYNNEI. This CDR3 has 15 amino acids. V lost 4 bases, J lost 2 bases, and 13 bases lay in between. As DNA, the CDR3 is TGTGCCAGCAGTGGTGCGGGTGGAAACACAGATACGCAGTATTTT. Translation: CASSGAGGNTDTQYF. The full variable domain, with the rest looked up from reference TRBV2 and TRBJ2-3, is EPEVTQTPSHQVTQMGQEVILRCVPISNHLYFYWYRQILGQKVEFLVSFYNNEISEKSEIFDDQFSVERPDGSNFTLKIRSTKLEDSAMYFCASSGAGGNTDTQYFGPGTRLTVL.

The chain uses TRBV6-5 and TRBJ2-4, with TRBD1 identical over 9 bases. The CDR3 contains 16 residues. Unmatched junction bases numbered 7, after V lost 4 bases and J lost 3 bases. Germline V CDR1 and CDR2: MNHEY, SVGAGI. The CDR3 sequence is CASSWTGEFGKNIQYF. DNA of the CDR3: TGTGCCAGCAGTTGGACAGGGGAGTTTGGCAAAAACATTCAGTACTTC.

This clonotype was seen more than once but under ten times. The rearrangement links TRBV5-1 to TRBJ2-5; 13 bases are a match to TRBD2. The V and J ends lost 4 bases and 1 base, in that order; junction bases with no gene match: 4. The germline V gene has CDR1 SGHRS and CDR2 YFSETQ. The CDR3 has 16 residues. CDR3 region: CASSQGLAGLQETQYF. CDR3 bases: TGCGCCAGCAGCCAGGGACTAGCGGGACTCCAAGAGACCCAGTACTTC.

This clonotype was seen a handful of times. The chain employs TRBV6-6 and TRBJ2-5; a possible D gene is TRBD1 (6 bases). Germline V gives CDR1 MNHNY, CDR2 SVGAGI (reference sequence). With 8 bases removed from V and 4 bases from J, the gap between germline ends came to 11 bases. This CDR3 region has 12 residues. CDR3 in amino acids: CASLRGSETQYF. In DNA form, the CDR3 reads TGTGCCAGCTTGAGGGGGTCAGAGACCCAGTACTTC.

This clonotype was observed a handful of times. This chain links TRBV24-1 with TRBJ2-3; 8 bases map to TRBD2. V was pared by 5 bases and J by 4 bases, with 16 bases of the junction left unmatched. The CDR3 runs to 18 residues. Germline lookup yields CDR1 KGHDR and CDR2 SFDVKD. The CDR3 loop is CATSGGLAGILLADTQYF. The DNA for the CDR3 is TGTGCCACCAGTGGTGGGTTAGCGGGGATTCTTTTGGCAGATACGCAGTATTTT.

This sequence joins TRBV4-3 and TRBJ1-2, with 7 positions matching TRBD1. CDR3 length equals 14 residues. With 4 bases clipped from V and 6 bases from J, the junction kept 8 bases outside the gene matches. CDR1 LGHNA and CDR2 YSLEER come from the germline V gene. CDR3 loop: CASSLEQGNDGYTF. CDR3 nucleotides: TGCGCCAGCAGCCTAGAACAGGGGAACGATGGCTACACCTTC.

This clonotype was observed many times. The chain combines TRBV12-3 or TRBV12-4 with TRBJ2-5; 7 bases are a match to TRBD1. The CDR3 sequence is 13 residues long. Trimming cost V 5 bases and J 4 bases; bases outside gene matches: 4. CDR3 DNA sequence: TGTGCCAGCAGTAGCGACAGGGTAGAGACCCAGTACTTC. This translates into CASSSDRVETQYF.

This clonotype turned up a few times. The chain is built from TRBV6-2 or TRBV6-3 and TRBJ2-7, with a weak D call TRBD2 (6 bases). This CDR3 contains 15 residues. CDR1 and CDR2 (germline): MNHEY, SVGEGT. Trimming left V 5 bases short and J 3 bases short, with 17 bases between. The CDR3 here is CASSKPMGLLYEQYF. The CDR3 region has the DNA TGTGCCAGCAGTAAACCCATGGGACTTCTCTACGAGCAGTACTTC.

The V and J genes are TRBV21-1 and TRBJ2-3. TRBV21-1 is annotated as a pseudogene. This CDR3 spans 13 amino acids. CDR3 in DNA: TGTGCCAGCAGCAGGATGGCCACAGATACGCAGTATTTT. The encoded protein is CASSRMATDTQYF.

The CDR3 nucleotides are TGTGCCAGCAGCGACCTCGAGTCAAGCACAGATACGCAGTATTTT. It translates to CASSDLESSTDTQYF. The V call is TRBV9, the J call TRBJ2-3; no clear D gene. The CDR3 runs to 15 residues. V lost 3 bases and J 0 bases, leaving 11 bases between the germline ends. Germline V gene sequence: CDR1 SGDLS, CDR2 YYNGEE.

The rearrangement links TRBV6-5 to TRBJ2-1; TRBD1 matches at 7 bases. The germline V gene has CDR1 MNHEY and CDR2 SVGAGI. The CDR3 length is 17 residues. Trimming cost V 0 bases and J 4 bases; bases outside gene matches: 9. CDR3 DNA sequence: TGTGCCAGCAGTTACTCGGCTCCGGGACAGTTGTACAATGAGCAGTTCTTC. Protein sequence: CASSYSAPGQLYNEQFF.

The chain links TRBV11-3 to TRBJ1-1; D may be TRBD1 (5 bases). The CDR3 length is 15 residues. The germline V and J ends were trimmed by 5 bases and 0 bases, with 13 bases remaining between them. The germline V gene has CDR1 SGHNT and CDR2 YENEEA. The CDR3 sequence: CASSPGRGLNTEAFF. For the CDR3, the DNA is TGTGCCAGCAGCCCGGGAAGGGGCCTGAACACTGAAGCTTTCTTT.

V is TRBV25-1 and J is TRBJ2-5; a possible D gene is TRBD1 (5 bases). There are 17 residues in the CDR3. The V end was cut by 5 bases, the J end by 6 bases, with 25 bases between. Per the germline V gene, CDR1 is MGHDK and CDR2 is SYGVNS. CDR3 DNA: TGTGCCAGCAGTTCCCCAAATAACTTTCAGGGTGGGAAGACCCAGTACTTC. Protein: CASSSPNNFQGGKTQYF.

V is TRBV4-3 and J is TRBJ2-7; 8 bases fit TRBD1. The CDR3 has 15 amino acids. CDR1 is LGHNA, CDR2 YSLEER, per germline. The trim removed 0 bases at V and 5 bases at J, leaving 6 bases unmatched. The CDR3 region is CASSQERRGPHEQYF. The DNA of the CDR3 is TGCGCCAGCAGCCAAGAGCGCAGGGGGCCCCACGAGCAGTACTTC.

This clonotype was counted only a few times. The gene calls are TRBV6-5 and TRBJ2-7, with D maybe TRBD2 (6 bases). V was pared by 0 bases and J by 6 bases, with 9 bases between. Germline loops: CDR1 MNHEY, CDR2 SVGAGI. The CDR3 spans 13 residues. Here the CDR3 DNA reads TGTGCCAGCAGTTACTCGAAGGGACTCGAGCAGTACTTC. This gives the protein CASSYSKGLEQYF.

This clonotype appeared many times. Its ends do not fully match the called genes, so a read error is possible. The chain links TRBV7-7 to TRBJ2-1; 9 bases are shared with TRBD2. CDR3 length: 13 residues. The germline CDR1 and CDR2 sequences are SSHAT and FNYEAQ (reference sequence). The CDR3, as DNA: TGTGCTAGCAGTCCGGGACTAGCCCATGAGCAGTTCTTC. Protein sequence: CASSPGLAHEQFF.

This clonotype occurred a few times. The gene calls are TRBV30 and TRBJ2-4, with 7 bases identical to TRBD1. Trimming at V came to 3 bases and at J to 4 bases, leaving 9 bases not matched to a gene. Germline V gene data show CDR1 as GTSNPN and CDR2 as SVGIG (reference sequence). This CDR3 is 15 amino acids long. CDR3 nucleotides: TGTGCCTGGAGCTGGAGAGGGACAGTGAAAAACATTCAGTACTTC. Protein: CAWSWRGTVKNIQYF.

V usage is TRBV20-1 and J usage is TRBJ2-3; 9 bases line up with TRBD2. Germline V gene lookup returns CDR1 DFQATT and CDR2 SNEGSKA (reference sequence). The CDR3 loop spans 14 amino acids. Germline trimming cut 3 bases from V and 4 bases from J; bases unmatched to any gene: 5. The CDR3 reads CSARASGDPDTQYF. CDR3 nucleotide sequence: TGCAGTGCTAGGGCTAGCGGGGACCCAGATACGCAGTATTTT.

The chain carries TRBV5-4 and TRBJ2-7, with 16 nucleotides matching TRBD2. The ends lost 4 bases at V and 6 bases at J; junction bases unmatched: 13. This CDR3 has 18 amino acids. Germline loops: CDR1 SGHNT, CDR2 YYREEE (reference sequence). In nucleotides, the CDR3 is TGTGCCAGCAGCAGCGGGACTAGCGGGGGGGCCGGTTTCACCGAGCAGTACTTC. Translation: CASSSGTSGGAGFTEQYF.

This chain connects TRBV20-1 to TRBJ2-7; TRBD1 agrees at 9 bases. The germline gives CDR1 DFQATT, CDR2 SNEGSKA (reference sequence). V lost 0 bases, J lost 4 bases, and 7 bases stayed unmatched. The CDR3 has 15 residues. In DNA, the CDR3 is TGCAGTGCTAGAGATCGGGGACAGGGCTGGTACGAGCAGTACTTC. Translated, it gives CSARDRGQGWYEQYF.

The chain recombines TRBV6-2 or TRBV6-3 with TRBJ2-2, with D perhaps matching TRBD2 (5 bases). V was shortened by 0 bases and J by 5 bases, with 13 bases between the two germline ends. There are 16 residues in the CDR3. The germline V gene has CDR1 MNHEY and CDR2 SVGEGT. The CDR3 bases are TGTGCCAGCAGTTACTCGTCGTGGACTGGGACCGGGGAGCTGTTTTTT. This translates into CASSYSSWTGTGELFF.

Ten or more counts support this clonotype. The V and J genes are TRBV12-3 or TRBV12-4 and TRBJ1-6; D ambiguous. The CDR3 runs to 15 residues. Deletions cut 0 bases from V and 4 bases from J, with 7 bases between. The CDR3 sequence is CASSLASGYNSPLHF. The CDR3 coding sequence is TGTGCCAGCAGTTTAGCTTCGGGTTATAATTCACCCCTCCACTTT.

The rearrangement joins TRBV4-3 to TRBJ2-6; 7 bases line up with TRBD1. The CDR3 runs 16 residues. The V gene end was trimmed by 3 bases and the J gene end by 0 bases; junction bases not matched to a gene: 2. Germline V gene data show CDR1 as LGHNA and CDR2 as YSLEER. The CDR3 nucleotides are TGCGCCAGCAGCCAGGGACAGTTCTCTGGGGCCAACGTCCTGACTTTC. Amino acids: CASSQGQFSGANVLTF.

The chain has TRBV6-5 and TRBJ2-7; the match to TRBD1 covers 8 bases. The CDR3 is 12 residues long. Germline V gives CDR1 MNHEY, CDR2 SVGAGI. V shed 6 bases and J 6 bases; nucleotides not matched to a gene: 4. The DNA of the CDR3 is TGTGCCAGCAGCCAGACAGGGGCCGAGCAGTACTTC. It is translated as CASSQTGAEQYF.

V is TRBV20-1 and J is TRBJ2-2; 9 nucleotides agree with TRBD2. The germline V gene encodes CDR1 DFQATT and CDR2 SNEGSKA (reference sequence). The CDR3 contains 15 residues. V gave up 7 bases and J gave up 6 bases; unmatched junction bases: 12. The CDR3 sequence is CSVPGAGGPPGELFF. The CDR3 nucleotides are TGCAGTGTCCCGGGGGCGGGAGGGCCCCCCGGGGAGCTGTTTTTT.